This T cell receptor beta chain was profiled in a study of vaccination and CD4 T cells after COVID-19. Study information: Investigators drew the post-COVID samples a median around 93 days after diagnosis, with a range of 35 to 161. Overlapping SARS-CoV-2, HCoV-NL63, HCoV-OC43 and HCoV-229E spike peptides were used to stimulate cells.

CDR1 and CDR2 from the germline V gene are ENHRY and SYGVKD. V lost 6 bases and J 5 bases, leaving 17 bases between the germline ends. The CDR3 runs 15 residues. Treatment: approximately 11-day PBMC culture with coronavirus spike peptide pools or control peptides (ViraFEST assay). A word on this clonotype: Its antigen is as yet unknown.

Sequencing of cultured CD4+ T cell DNA used the Oncomine TCR Beta short-read assay. Genomic DNA was isolated from CD4+ T cells that had been cultured. Via MiXCR, TCRdb re-called the PCR reads, giving one row per CDR3 protein. Seen here are about 14,000 distinct CDR3 sequences, around 53% observed once, and the top ten hold roughly 12%. The sequenced sample consisted of CD4+ T cells from blood, cultured in vitro. This chain uses TRBV10-3 with TRBJ1-5; TRBD1 might be the D (6 bases). This clonotype was sampled from a human donor who had recovered from COVID-19. CDR3 sequence: CAISNTGRGDQPQHF. The CDR3 bases are TGTGCCATCAGCAATACAGGGAGAGGAGATCAGCCCCAGCATTTT.